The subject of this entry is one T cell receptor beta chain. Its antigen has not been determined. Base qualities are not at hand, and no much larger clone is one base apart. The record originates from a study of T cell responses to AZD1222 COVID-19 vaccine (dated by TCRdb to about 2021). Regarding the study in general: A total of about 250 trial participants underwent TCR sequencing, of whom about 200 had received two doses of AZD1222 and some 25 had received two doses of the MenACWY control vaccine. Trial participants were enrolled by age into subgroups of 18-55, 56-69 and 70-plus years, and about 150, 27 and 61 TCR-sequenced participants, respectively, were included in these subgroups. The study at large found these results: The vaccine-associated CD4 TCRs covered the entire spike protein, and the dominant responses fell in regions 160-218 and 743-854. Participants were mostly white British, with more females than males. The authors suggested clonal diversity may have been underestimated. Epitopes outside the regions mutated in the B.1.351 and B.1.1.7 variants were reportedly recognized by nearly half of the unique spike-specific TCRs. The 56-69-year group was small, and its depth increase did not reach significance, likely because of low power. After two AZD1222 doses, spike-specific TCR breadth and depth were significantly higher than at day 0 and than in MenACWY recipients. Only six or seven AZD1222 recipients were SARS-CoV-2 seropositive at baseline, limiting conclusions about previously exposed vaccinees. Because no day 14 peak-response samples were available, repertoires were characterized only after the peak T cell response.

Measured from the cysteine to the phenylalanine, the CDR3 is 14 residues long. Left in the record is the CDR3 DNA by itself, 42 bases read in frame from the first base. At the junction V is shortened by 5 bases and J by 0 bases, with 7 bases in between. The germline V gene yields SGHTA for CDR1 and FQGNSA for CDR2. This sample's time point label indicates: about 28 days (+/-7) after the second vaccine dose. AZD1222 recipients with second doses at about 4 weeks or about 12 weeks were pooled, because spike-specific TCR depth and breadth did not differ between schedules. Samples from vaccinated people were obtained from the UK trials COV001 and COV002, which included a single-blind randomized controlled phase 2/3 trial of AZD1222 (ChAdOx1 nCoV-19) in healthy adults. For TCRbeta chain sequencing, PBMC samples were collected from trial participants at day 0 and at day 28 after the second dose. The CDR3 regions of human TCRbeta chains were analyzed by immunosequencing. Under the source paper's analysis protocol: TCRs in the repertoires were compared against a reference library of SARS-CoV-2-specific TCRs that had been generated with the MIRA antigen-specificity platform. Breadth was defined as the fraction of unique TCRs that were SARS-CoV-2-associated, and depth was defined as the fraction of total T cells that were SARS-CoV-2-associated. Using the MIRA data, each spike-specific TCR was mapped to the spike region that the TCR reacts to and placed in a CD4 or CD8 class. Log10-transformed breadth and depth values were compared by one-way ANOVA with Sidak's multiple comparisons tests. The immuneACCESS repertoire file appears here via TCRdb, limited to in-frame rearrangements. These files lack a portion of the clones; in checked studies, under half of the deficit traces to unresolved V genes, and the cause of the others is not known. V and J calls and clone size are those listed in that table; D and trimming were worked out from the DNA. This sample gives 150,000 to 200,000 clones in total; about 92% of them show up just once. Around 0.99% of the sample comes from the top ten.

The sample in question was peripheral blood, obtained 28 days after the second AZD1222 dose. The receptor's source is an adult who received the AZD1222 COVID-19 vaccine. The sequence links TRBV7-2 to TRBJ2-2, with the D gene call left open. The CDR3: CASSPGPNTGELFF. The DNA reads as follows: TGTGCCAGCAGCCCGGGCCCGAACACCGGGGAGCTGTTTTTT.